The 25 T cell receptor beta chains below come from one sample, sequenced in a study of vaccination effects on CD4 cells after COVID-19. The data were produced by immunoSEQ multiplex PCR, yet TCRdb's version contains in-frame clones alone and is incomplete. The data show tens of thousands of clones, with nearly 80% seen just once and roughly 6% held by the top ten. Viral peptide pool expansion of antigen-specific CD4+ T cells preceded sequencing in the ViraFEST assay. Scientists isolated CD4+ T cells after a roughly nine-day culture period ended. Two doses of BNT162b2 or mRNA-1273 vaccine were administered to participants. Antigens for these TCRs are unknown. The sequencing here drew on CD4+ T cells from PBMCs cultured with SARS-CoV-2 spike peptides, taken after COVID-19 vaccination. The receptors derive from a human donor who received a COVID-19 vaccine. Some clones in this sample may be carry-over from other donors' samples.

This chain links TRBV24-1 with TRBJ1-3; a possible D gene is TRBD1 (6 bases). With 3 bases removed from V and 7 bases from J, the gap between germline ends came to 12 bases. The CDR3 has 14 residues. The germline gives CDR1 KGHDR, CDR2 SFDVKD. The CDR3: CATSDPRGGNTIYF. The CDR3 DNA sequence: TGTGCCACCAGTGATCCCAGGGGCGGGAACACCATATATTTT.

The chain combines TRBV19 with TRBJ2-2; D call uncertain. Trimming stripped 9 bases from V and 4 bases from J, with 9 bases between. CDR3 length: 12 amino acids. Germline CDR1 is LNHDA and CDR2 is SQIVND (reference sequence). The DNA of the CDR3 is TGTGCCAGCAAGACACTCACCGGGGAGCTGTTTTTT. It translates to CASKTLTGELFF.

This chain links TRBV7-2 with TRBJ1-5; D ambiguous. Deletions cut 3 bases from V and 2 bases from J, with 8 bases between. Germline CDR1 SGHTA, CDR2 FQGNSA. CDR3 length: 14 amino acids. This chain's CDR3 is CASSFSAGNQPQHF. The CDR3, as DNA: TGTGCCAGCAGCTTTTCGGCAGGCAATCAGCCCCAGCATTTT.

This CDR3 is CAWTREISSPLHF. The CDR3 coding sequence is TGTGCCTGGACTAGGGAAATCAGTTCACCCCTCCACTTT. The chain employs TRBV30 and TRBJ1-6; unclear D gene. Germline loops: CDR1 GTSNPN, CDR2 SVGIG (reference sequence). V dropped 4 bases and J dropped 9 bases, with 13 bases sitting between them. The CDR3 spans 13 residues. The complete variable domain, with remaining parts taken from reference TRBV30 and TRBJ1-6, reads SQTIHQWPATLVQPVGSPLSLECTVEGTSNPNLYWYRQAAGRGLQLLFYSVGIGQISSEVPQNLSASRPQDRQFILSSKKLLLSDSGFYLCAWTREISSPLHFGNGTRLTVT.

The chain links TRBV6-1 to TRBJ1-1; D is unresolved. Germline-derived CDR1 and CDR2 are MNHNS and SASEGT. The CDR3 runs to 16 residues. The germline V and J ends were trimmed by 4 bases and 0 bases, with 15 bases remaining between them. The CDR3: CASSARRVQLNTEAFF. The CDR3 DNA reads as TGTGCCAGCAGTGCCCGGAGGGTGCAGCTGAACACTGAAGCTTTCTTT.

V and J are TRBV18 and TRBJ1-1; D gene ambiguous. The CDR3 runs 13 residues. Trimming stripped 2 bases from V and 1 base from J, with 5 bases between. Germline V CDR1 and CDR2: KGHSH, LQKENI. CDR3 protein: CASSPWGNTEAFF. In DNA, the CDR3 is TGTGCCAGCTCACCATGGGGGAACACTGAAGCTTTCTTT.

This clone is judged large. The sample contains more than one DNA sequence encoding this CDR3. V usage is TRBV5-4 and J usage is TRBJ2-3; 8 bases map to TRBD2. Germline-derived CDR1 and CDR2 are SGHNT and YYREEE (reference sequence). The CDR3 contains 14 residues. Losses at the gene ends were 2 bases for V and 1 base for J; bases not matched to a gene: 0. The CDR3 DNA reads TGTGCCAGCAGCTTCGGGGGGGGCACAGATACGCAGTATTTT. Translating gives CASSFGGGTDTQYF.

This chain connects TRBV7-9 to TRBJ1-1; D gene uncertain. The CDR3 covers 11 residues. V gave up 3 bases and J gave up 11 bases, with 10 bases separating them. Germline V gene lookup returns CDR1 SEHNR and CDR2 FQNEAQ (reference sequence). CDR3 nucleotide sequence: TGTGCCAGCAGCTTGAACGGGAGGGCTTTCTTT. It codes for CASSLNGRAFF.

The gene calls are TRBV12-2 and TRBJ1-5; the DNA was not used to check the table's D call, TRBD1. TRBV12-2 is shown as a pseudogene. The CDR3 spans 20 residues. CDR3 DNA: TGTGCAAGTCGCTTAGGAGAGGGCAGGGGACCCGAGAATAGCAATCAGCCCCAGCATTTT. Its translation is CASRLGEGRGPENSNQPQHF.

This clone showed up just a few times. This chain links TRBV12-5 with TRBJ1-6; D unclear. This CDR3 is built from 14 residues. Germline V gene sequence: CDR1 LGHNT, CDR2 FRNRAP. Trimming took 9 bases from V and 6 from J, leaving 15 bases between them. This CDR3 is CASGPGSLNSPLHF. The CDR3 bases are TGTGCTAGCGGCCCCGGGAGCCTTAATTCACCCCTCCACTTT.

The chain recombines TRBV5-8 with TRBJ2-3, with D perhaps TRBD2 (6 bases). The CDR3 consists of 16 residues. The germline V gene has CDR1 SGHTS and CDR2 YDEGEE. V was cut by 7 bases and J by 0 bases, with 18 bases left in between. Here the CDR3 reads CASPTLAPESTDTQYF. CDR3 in DNA: TGTGCCAGCCCAACCCTAGCGCCAGAAAGCACAGATACGCAGTATTTT.

This chain joins TRBV30 and TRBJ1-3, with D unresolved. V lost 4 bases and J lost 8, with 18 bases in between. CDR1 is GTSNPN and CDR2 is SVGIG in the germline V gene (reference sequence). This CDR3 has 14 amino acids. The DNA of the CDR3 is TGTGCCTGGAACCTTAGGGAGATCGGAGACACCATATATTTT. It is translated as CAWNLREIGDTIYF. The variable domain in full, completed from reference TRBV30 and TRBJ1-3, reads SQTIHQWPATLVQPVGSPLSLECTVEGTSNPNLYWYRQAAGRGLQLLFYSVGIGQISSEVPQNLSASRPQDRQFILSSKKLLLSDSGFYLCAWNLREIGDTIYFGEGSWLTVV.

The gene calls are TRBV27 and TRBJ1-1; D gene uncertain. This CDR3 spans 16 amino acids. Germline lookup yields CDR1 MNHEY and CDR2 SMNVEV (reference sequence). V lost 2 bases and J lost 0, with 13 bases in between. CDR3 bases: TGTGCCAGCAGTTTAATTAAAGGACGGATGAACACTGAAGCTTTCTTT. Its translation: CASSLIKGRMNTEAFF.

The gene calls are TRBV6-6 and TRBJ2-3; 9 bases fit TRBD2. After removal of 7 bases from V and 4 bases from J, the junction contained 12 bases not matched to a gene. CDR1 and CDR2 from the germline V gene are MNHNY and SVGAGI (reference sequence). CDR3 length: 16 amino acids. This chain's CDR3 is CASTWSGGGAPDTQYF. The CDR3 coding sequence is TGTGCCAGCACATGGTCTGGCGGGGGGGCCCCAGATACGCAGTATTTT.

The rearrangement joins TRBV14 to TRBJ2-1, with 9 positions matching TRBD2. This CDR3 region has 16 residues. With V trimmed by 0 bases and J by 7 bases, 7 bases remained unmatched. Per germline, CDR1 SGHDN and CDR2 FVKESK. For the CDR3, the DNA is TGTGCCAGCAGCCAAGATCGCGCGGGGGGGAGGAATGAGCAGTTCTTC. It specifies CASSQDRAGGRNEQFF.

The chain couples TRBV24-1 to TRBJ2-1; the D is unclear. This CDR3 contains 16 residues. Germline lookup yields CDR1 KGHDR and CDR2 SFDVKD. Trimming cost V 0 bases and J 0 bases, with 8 bases left between them. CDR3 sequence (DNA): TGTGCCACCAGTGATTTGCTCGGCAGCTCCTACAATGAGCAGTTCTTC. Its translation: CATSDLLGSSYNEQFF.

The chain uses TRBV19 and TRBJ2-5; D may be TRBD1 or TRBD2 (6 bases each). This CDR3 region has 14 residues. V lost 3 bases to trimming and J lost 5 bases, with 13 bases between them. Germline V gene lookup returns CDR1 LNHDA and CDR2 SQIVND (reference sequence). The CDR3 sequence: CASSIGGPGETQYF. As DNA, the CDR3 is TGTGCCAGTAGTATTGGGGGGCCTGGTGAGACCCAGTACTTC.

The V call is TRBV27, the J call TRBJ2-3; 8 nucleotides match TRBD2. The CDR3 spans 16 residues. V was clipped by 2 bases and J by 1 base; unmatched bases: 5. CDR1 MNHEY and CDR2 SMNVEV come from the germline V gene (reference sequence). The CDR3 loop is CASSLGRGGGTDTQYF. The CDR3 DNA is TGTGCCAGCAGTTTAGGTCGGGGGGGAGGCACAGATACGCAGTATTTT.

The V and J genes are TRBV4-2 and TRBJ2-2; 11 bases agree with TRBD2. The CDR3 is made up of 17 amino acids. The junction had 9 bases not matched to a gene; V was cut back by 3 bases and J by 6 bases. Germline V gives CDR1 LGHNA, CDR2 YNFKEQ. The CDR3 sequence is CASSQGSGGASPGELFF. The CDR3 region has the DNA TGTGCCAGCAGCCAGGGTAGCGGGGGGGCGAGTCCCGGGGAGCTGTTTTTT.

This clone was recorded a few times. V usage is TRBV23-1 and J usage is TRBJ1-5; TRBD1 aligns across 7 bases. TRBV23-1 is an ORF, with its function uncertain. V trimming: 4 bases; J trimming: 0 bases; junction bases outside the gene matches: 6. The CDR3 has 16 amino acids. The CDR3 region has the DNA TGCGCCAGCAGTCGACAGGGTCTAATTAGCAATCAGCCCCAGCATTTT. Residues: CASSRQGLISNQPQHF.

This chain joins TRBV6-5 and TRBJ1-5, with D possibly TRBD1 on 5 matching bases. The V gene's germline CDR1 is MNHEY and CDR2 SVGAGI. Trimming stripped 5 bases from V and 5 bases from J, with 13 bases between. The CDR3 consists of 14 residues. CDR3 loop: CASSRGGGDQPQHF. CDR3 coding DNA: TGTGCCAGCAGTCGCGGGGGGGGAGATCAGCCCCAGCATTTT.

V and J are TRBV29-1 and TRBJ2-1; the D is unclear. This CDR3 is 16 amino acids long. Trimming stripped 7 bases from V and 0 bases from J, with 19 bases between. Germline CDR1 SQVTM, CDR2 ANQGSEA. The CDR3 coding sequence is TGCAGCGGCGCCCGTTATTCCGCAAGCTCCTACAATGAGCAGTTCTTC. The encoded protein is CSGARYSASSYNEQFF.

V and J are TRBV7-6 and TRBJ2-1; 8 positions match TRBD1. Germline CDR1 SGHVS, CDR2 FNYEAQ. This CDR3 spans 17 amino acids. V gave up 1 base and J gave up 4 bases; unmatched junction bases: 9. In nucleotides, the CDR3 is TGTGCCAGCAGCTTAGTTAGGGAGACAGGGGTATACAATGAGCAGTTCTTC. Translated, it gives CASSLVRETGVYNEQFF.

This chain joins TRBV12-3 or TRBV12-4 and TRBJ1-6; D might be TRBD1 (5 bases). Trimming took off 8 bases at V and 10 bases at J, with 15 bases between the two ends. The length of the CDR3 is 13 residues. CDR3 protein: CASLEGFGSPLHF. CDR3 in DNA: TGTGCCAGCTTAGAGGGGTTTGGGTCACCCCTCCACTTT.

V and J are TRBV6-5 and TRBJ2-7; 7 bases line up with TRBD1. Germline lookup yields CDR1 MNHEY and CDR2 SVGAGI. This CDR3 spans 13 amino acids. V lost 8 bases, J lost 2 bases, and 6 bases stayed unmatched. CDR3 bases: TGTGCCAGCGGTAGACAGGGCCCCTACGAGCAGTACGTC. It codes for CASGRQGPYEQYV.